The following is a T cell receptor beta chain sequence with its context. Its antigen is undetermined. Measured with immunoSEQ multiplex PCR; TCRdb has only the in-frame clones, and not every one. Among some 49,000 clones listed, around 84% were seen once. Focal radiation and CTLA-4 blockade (ipilimumab) were tested in chemo-refractory metastatic non-small-cell lung cancer patients. This specimen belongs to a study of radiotherapy plus CTLA-4 blockade in lung cancer. Study-level points and caveats: It was early blood T cell clone dynamics, with interferon-beta, that reportedly best predicted response.

Material: peripheral blood, obtained from a patient treated with radiotherapy plus ipilimumab. The TCR originated in a human donor with non-small cell lung cancer whose response to radiotherapy plus ipilimumab could not be evaluated.

CDR3: CASRGQNSYEQYF. CDR3 nucleotide sequence: TGCGCCAGCCGGGGACAGAACTCCTACGAGCAGTACTTC. J is TRBJ2-7 and V is TRBV5-1, with 7 bases matching TRBD1. CDR1 is SGHRS and CDR2 is YFSETQ in the germline V gene. The V and J ends lost 7 bases and 0 bases, in that order; junction bases with no gene match: 4. This CDR3 is 13 amino acids long.